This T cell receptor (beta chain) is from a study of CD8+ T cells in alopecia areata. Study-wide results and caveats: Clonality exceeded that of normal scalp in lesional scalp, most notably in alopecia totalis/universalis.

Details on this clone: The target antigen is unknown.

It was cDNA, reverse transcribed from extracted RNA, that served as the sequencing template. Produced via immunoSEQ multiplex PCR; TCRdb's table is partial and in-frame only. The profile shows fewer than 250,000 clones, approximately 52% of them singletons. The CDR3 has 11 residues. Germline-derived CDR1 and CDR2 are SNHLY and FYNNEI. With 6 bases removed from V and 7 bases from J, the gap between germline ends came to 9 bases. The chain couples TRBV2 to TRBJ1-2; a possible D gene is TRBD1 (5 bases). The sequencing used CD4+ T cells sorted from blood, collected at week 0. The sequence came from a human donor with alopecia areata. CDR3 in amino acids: CASSRGAGYTF. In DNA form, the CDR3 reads TGTGCCAGCAGCCGAGGGGCTGGCTACACCTTC.